This T cell receptor beta chain appears in the sequencing data of a study of PD-L1 blockade in urothelial cancer (TCRdb year 2017). For context, the study as a whole: All patients started therapy around 2014 and received atezolizumab 1,200 mg intravenously every 3 weeks. Durable clinical benefit was defined as progression-free survival longer than 6 months, and TCR features were also tested against progression-free and overall survival. Blood samples were analyzed at 3 weeks after treatment start (second dose) and at 6 weeks after treatment start. Pretreatment blood TCR-seq was available for under 35 patients, at least one posttreatment blood collection was obtained for 25 or so patients, and tumor TCR-seq was available for 25 or so patients. An ECOG performance status of 0 or 1 was recorded for the patients, and 0 to 3 prior chemotherapy regimens had been received by the patients. Blood samples gave a median of 141,255 T cells and 80,000 to 95,000 unique TCRs, with a median clonality of approximately 0.08. The study was an exploratory multi-omic analysis of somatic, immune and clinical correlates of response to PD-L1 blockade with atezolizumab in urothelial cancer. Whole exome sequencing and RNA sequencing of pretreatment tumors were performed alongside TCR sequencing in the same patients. Durable clinical benefit was achieved by nine patients and was not achieved by 20 patients. Pretreatment tumor samples, along with matched peripheral blood serially collected before and after atezolizumab treatment, were subjected to TCR sequencing. About 85% of the roughly 29 patients were identified as males with urothelial cancer of bladder origin, and a prior smoking history was reported by 18 of 29 patients. The paper as a whole reports these results and caveats: At 3 weeks after the start of treatment, tumor-associated TCR clones in peripheral blood had expanded more in patients with durable benefit (n ≈ 22, p = 0.022). Because of the small sample size (n ≈ 28) and the many exploratory analyses performed, the results are intended to be regarded as hypothesis-generating. A pretreatment peripheral blood TCR clonality below the median was linked to improved progression-free and overall survival.

V is trimmed back by 0 bases and J by 2 bases, and the junction contains 3 bases that no gene match accounts for. The CDR3 numbers 15 residues from cysteine through phenylalanine. Just CDR3 DNA is preserved here, 45 bases in frame from base 1. As encoded in the germline V gene, CDR1 is SGHRS while CDR2 is YFSETQ. What this sample's time point label stands for: peripheral blood 6 weeks after treatment start. A cohort of approximately 31 patients with locally advanced or metastatic urothelial carcinoma, treated at Memorial Sloan Kettering on a trial protocol, was included. Peripheral blood mononuclear cells were collected pretreatment and during treatment, with between 1 and 8 total time points per patient. The Qiagen DNeasy Blood extraction kit was used to purify genomic DNA from total PBMCs and tumor samples. PBMCs were collected pretreatment and during treatment and were isolated and stored as previously described.

Synthetic TCR analog templates were spiked into each PCR to estimate absolute template abundance from read counts. TCRbeta CDR3 regions were amplified from genomic DNA with bias-controlled V and J gene primers using the immunoSEQ assay. Sequencing of rearranged TCRbeta segments was done at approximately 20X coverage. The authors' analysis ran thus. Clustering was used to correct sequencing errors, and CDR3s were annotated against IMGT to assign V, D and J genes. Downstream analyses used only productive TCRbeta rearrangements and left out out-of-frame or stop-codon sequences. Clonality was computed as one minus Shannon entropy normalized by the log of the number of unique productive sequences. Fisher's exact test with Benjamini-Hochberg correction, using a cutoff of adjusted p below 0.01, was how clones that differed between time points or between blood and tumor were identified. As stored in TCRdb, this immuneACCESS dataset retains in-frame rearrangements with V and J assigned. A fraction of the clones does not appear; measured against another copy, unresolved V genes explain less than half of the discrepancy, and the remainder lacks a known reason. The DNA gave D and trimming, while V, J and clone size come from that table. The sample has about 36,000 clones on record, approximately 84% of them singletons. The ten largest clonotypes hold roughly a tenth of the sample.

On this clone itself: Which antigen it targets is not known. No base-level quality is on record; no much larger clone is a single base apart.

The specimen was PBMCs, collected around atezolizumab (anti-PD-L1) treatment. This chain joins TRBV5-1 to TRBJ2-3; the central 7 bases match TRBD2. The clonotype was recovered from a man in his forties with urothelial cancer. CDR3 protein: CASSLGGRVTDTQYF. The sequenced DNA is TGCGCCAGCAGCTTGGGGGGGAGGGTCACAGATACGCAGTATTTT.